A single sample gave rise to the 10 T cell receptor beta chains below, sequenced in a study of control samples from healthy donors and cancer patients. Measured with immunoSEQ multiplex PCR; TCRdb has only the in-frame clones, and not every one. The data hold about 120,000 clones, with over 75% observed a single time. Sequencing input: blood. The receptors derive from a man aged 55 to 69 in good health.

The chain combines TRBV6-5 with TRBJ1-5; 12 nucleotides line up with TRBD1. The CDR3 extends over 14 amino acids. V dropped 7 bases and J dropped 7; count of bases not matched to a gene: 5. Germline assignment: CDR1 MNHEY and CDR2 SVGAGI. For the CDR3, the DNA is TGTGCCAGCACCTCCGGGACAGGGGGCCAGCCCCAGCATTTT. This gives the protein CASTSGTGGQPQHF.

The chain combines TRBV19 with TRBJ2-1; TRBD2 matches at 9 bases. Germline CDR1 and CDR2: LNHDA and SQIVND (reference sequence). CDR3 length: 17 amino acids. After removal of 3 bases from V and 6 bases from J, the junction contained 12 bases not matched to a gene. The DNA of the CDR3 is TGTGCCAGTAGTATCAAATGGAGCGGGGGGAGGGCCAATGAGCAGTTCTTC. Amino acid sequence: CASSIKWSGGRANEQFF. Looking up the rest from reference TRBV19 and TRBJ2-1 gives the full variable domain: DGGITQSPKYLFRKEGQNVTLSCEQNLNHDAMYWYRQDPGQGLRLIYYSQIVNDFQKGDIAEGYSVSREKKESFPLTVTSAQKNPTAFYLCASSIKWSGGRANEQFFGPGTRLTVL.

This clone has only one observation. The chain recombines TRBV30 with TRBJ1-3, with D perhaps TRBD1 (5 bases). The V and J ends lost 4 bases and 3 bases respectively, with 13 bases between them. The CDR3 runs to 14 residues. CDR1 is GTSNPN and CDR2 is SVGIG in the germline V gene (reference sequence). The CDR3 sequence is CAWKWAGLGNTIYF. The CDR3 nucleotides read TGTGCCTGGAAGTGGGCAGGGCTTGGAAACACCATATATTTT.

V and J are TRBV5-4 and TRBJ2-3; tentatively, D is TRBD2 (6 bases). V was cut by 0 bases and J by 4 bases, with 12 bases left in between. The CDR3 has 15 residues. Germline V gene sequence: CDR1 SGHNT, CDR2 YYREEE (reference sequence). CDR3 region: CASSLGGVSADTQYF. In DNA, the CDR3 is TGTGCCAGCAGCTTGGGGGGGGTGTCTGCAGATACGCAGTATTTT.

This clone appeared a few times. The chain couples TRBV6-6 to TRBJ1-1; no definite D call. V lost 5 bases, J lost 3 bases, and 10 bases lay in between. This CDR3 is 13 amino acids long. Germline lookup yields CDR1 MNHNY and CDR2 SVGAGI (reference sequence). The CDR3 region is CASSNQEYTEAFF. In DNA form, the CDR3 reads TGTGCCAGCAGTAACCAGGAATACACTGAAGCTTTCTTT.

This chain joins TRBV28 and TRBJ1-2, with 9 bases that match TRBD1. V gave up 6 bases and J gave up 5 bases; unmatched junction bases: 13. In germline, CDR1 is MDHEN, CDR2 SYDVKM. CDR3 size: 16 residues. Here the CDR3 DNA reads TGTGCCAGCAGGTCCACAGGGGGCGAGGGGGTTTATGGCTACACCTTC. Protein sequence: CASRSTGGEGVYGYTF.

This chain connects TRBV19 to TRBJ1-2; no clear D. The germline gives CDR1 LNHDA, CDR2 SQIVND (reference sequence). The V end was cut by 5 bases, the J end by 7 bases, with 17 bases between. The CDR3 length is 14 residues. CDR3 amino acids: CASSLTGSPGGYTF. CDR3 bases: TGTGCCAGTAGTCTCACCGGGTCCCCTGGTGGCTACACCTTC.

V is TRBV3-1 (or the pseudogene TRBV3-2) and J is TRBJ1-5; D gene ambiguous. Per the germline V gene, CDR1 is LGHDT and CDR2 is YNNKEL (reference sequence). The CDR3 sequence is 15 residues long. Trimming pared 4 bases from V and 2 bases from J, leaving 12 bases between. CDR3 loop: CASSLKGAGNQPQHF. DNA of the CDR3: TGTGCCAGCAGCCTTAAAGGAGCCGGCAATCAGCCCCAGCATTTT.

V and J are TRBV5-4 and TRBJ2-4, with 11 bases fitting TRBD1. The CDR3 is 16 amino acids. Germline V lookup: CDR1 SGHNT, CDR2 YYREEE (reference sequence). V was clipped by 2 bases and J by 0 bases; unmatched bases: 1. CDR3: CASSFGQGAAKNIQYF. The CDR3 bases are TGTGCCAGCAGCTTCGGACAGGGGGCAGCCAAAAACATTCAGTACTTC.

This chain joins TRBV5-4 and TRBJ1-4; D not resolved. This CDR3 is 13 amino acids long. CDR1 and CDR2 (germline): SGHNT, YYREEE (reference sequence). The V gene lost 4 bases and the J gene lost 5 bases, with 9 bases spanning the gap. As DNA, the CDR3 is TGTGCCAGCAGCCAGAGCCAGAATGAAAAACTGTTTTTT. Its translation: CASSQSQNEKLFF.